These 14 T cell receptor beta chains were sequenced from one sample in a study of blood T cell repertoires in COVID-19. The data were produced by immunoSEQ multiplex PCR, yet TCRdb's version contains in-frame clones alone and is incomplete. Altogether approximately 150,000 clones are present, around 80% being singletons, with the ten largest covering less than 2.5%. Input material: peripheral blood. These receptor sequences come from a woman aged 60 to 75 with acute or convalescent COVID-19.

The chain combines TRBV21-1 with TRBJ2-5; the table's D call of TRBD2 was not tested on the DNA. TRBV21-1 has pseudogene status. The CDR3 runs 15 residues. The CDR3 nucleotides read TGTGCCAGCAGCAAGGGGACTAGCGGGGGGGAGACCCAGTACTTC. The encoded protein is CASSKGTSGGETQYF.

V usage is TRBV28 and J usage is TRBJ1-2, with a weak D call TRBD1 (6 bases). The CDR3 covers 15 residues. The V and J ends lost 6 bases and 8 bases respectively, with 22 bases between them. The germline V gene encodes CDR1 MDHEN and CDR2 SYDVKM. CDR3 in DNA: TGTGCCAGCAGCCCCCTAAGCGGGACAACTTACGGCTACACCTTC. Translated, it gives CASSPLSGTTYGYTF.

The V and J genes are TRBV5-4 and TRBJ1-2, with 10 bases identical to TRBD1. V lost 4 bases to trimming and J lost 6 bases; unmatched junction nucleotides: 3. CDR3 length equals 13 residues. Germline V gene lookup returns CDR1 SGHNT and CDR2 YYREEE (reference sequence). CDR3 in amino acids: CASSAGQGHGYTF. Here the CDR3 DNA reads TGTGCCAGCAGCGCGGGACAGGGGCATGGCTACACCTTC.

The J gene is TRBJ2-7, the V gene TRBV9; D possibly corresponds to TRBD2 (5 bases). Trimming left V 0 bases short and J 0 bases short, with 10 bases between. Germline-derived CDR1 and CDR2 are SGDLS and YYNGEE. This CDR3 comprises 15 residues. The CDR3 DNA is TGTGCCAGCAGCGTAGCCTTCGGGATCTCCTACGAGCAGTACTTC. Its protein is CASSVAFGISYEQYF.

This chain uses TRBV7-9 with TRBJ2-7; perhaps TRBD2 as D (6 bases). The CDR3 contains 13 residues. The germline CDR1 and CDR2 sequences are SEHNR and FQNEAQ (reference sequence). Trimming cost V 8 bases and J 5 bases, with 16 bases left between them. In nucleotides, the CDR3 is TGTGCCAGCGAGGAGGGGAGTGTAAACGAGCAGTACTTC. Translated, it gives CASEEGSVNEQYF.

This sequence joins TRBV5-1 and TRBJ1-4, with 7 nucleotides matching TRBD1. Germline V gives CDR1 SGHRS, CDR2 YFSETQ. Trimming took 4 bases from V and 8 from J; bases not matched to a gene: 8. This CDR3 has 14 residues. This CDR3 reads CASSRTGAYEKLFF. The DNA of the CDR3 is TGCGCCAGCAGCCGCACAGGGGCGTACGAAAAACTGTTTTTT.

The V gene is TRBV7-3, the J gene TRBJ2-2; 10 bases fit TRBD2. The J segment lost 5 bases and the V segment lost 5 bases, leaving 5 bases of the junction unmatched. Germline V CDR1 and CDR2: SGHTA, FQGTGA. This CDR3 contains 15 residues. The CDR3 DNA is TGTGCCAGCAGCCTAGCGGGAGTGGGGACCGGGGAGCTGTTTTTT. Encoded protein: CASSLAGVGTGELFF.

The chain is built from TRBV27 and TRBJ1-5; 7 bases match TRBD1. This CDR3 has 15 residues. CDR1 and CDR2 from the germline V gene are MNHEY and SMNVEV (reference sequence). The V gene end was trimmed by 4 bases and the J gene end by 4 bases; junction bases not matched to a gene: 7. The CDR3 region has the DNA TGTGCCAGCAGTTCCGGCCGGACAGGTAATCAGCCCCAGCATTTT. This encodes CASSSGRTGNQPQHF.

V and J are TRBV7-8 and TRBJ1-4; 12 bases match TRBD1. CDR3 length equals 20 residues. Germline V lookup: CDR1 SGHVS, CDR2 FQNEAQ. After removal of 3 bases from V and 3 bases from J, the junction contained 14 bases not matched to a gene. The CDR3 sequence is CASSFDSSGTGGLSNEKLFF. DNA for the CDR3: TGTGCCAGCAGCTTCGACTCGTCCGGGACAGGGGGCTTATCTAATGAAAAACTGTTTTTT. The entire variable domain, with the rest obtained from reference TRBV7-8 and TRBJ1-4, is as follows: GAGVSQSPRYKVAKRGQDVALRCDPISGHVSLFWYQQALGQGPEFLTYFQNEAQLDKSGLPSDRFFAERPEGSVSTLKIQRTQQEDSAVYLCASSFDSSGTGGLSNEKLFFGSGTQLSVL.

The chain employs TRBV6-1 and TRBJ2-7, with D perhaps TRBD2 (6 bases). Germline lookup yields CDR1 MNHNS and CDR2 SASEGT. The ends were cut back, 1 base at V and 3 bases at J, with 13 bases in the middle. This CDR3 has 15 amino acids. As DNA, the CDR3 is TGTGCCAGCAGTGAAGTACCGGGAGCGATCTACGAGCAGTACTTC. This sequence encodes CASSEVPGAIYEQYF.

The gene calls are TRBV20-1 and TRBJ1-1; D not resolved. The germline gives CDR1 DFQATT, CDR2 SNEGSKA (reference sequence). The CDR3 runs to 15 residues. Trimming removed 3 bases at V and 0 bases at J, with 14 bases between. CDR3 sequence: CSASVSGGMNTEAFF. CDR3 DNA: TGCAGTGCTAGTGTTAGCGGCGGAATGAACACTGAAGCTTTCTTT.

This chain uses TRBV6-5 with TRBJ1-4; TRBD1 might be the D (5 bases). V lost 3 bases to trimming and J lost 0 bases, with 11 bases between them. CDR1 and CDR2 from the germline V gene are MNHEY and SVGAGI. The CDR3 runs 16 residues. As DNA, the CDR3 is TGTGCCAGCAGTTATGGTGACAGAACAACTAATGAAAAACTGTTTTTT. It yields the protein CASSYGDRTTNEKLFF.

V gene TRBV19 combines with J gene TRBJ2-3; 9 bases are a match to TRBD2. Losses at the gene ends were 6 bases for V and 5 bases for J; bases not matched to a gene: 9. Germline V gene lookup returns CDR1 LNHDA and CDR2 SQIVND (reference sequence). CDR3 length: 15 amino acids. CDR3 loop: CASSDSGSHQDTQYF. CDR3 coding DNA: TGTGCCAGTAGCGATAGCGGGAGTCATCAAGATACGCAGTATTTT.

This chain uses TRBV15 with TRBJ1-1; TRBD1 might be the D (5 bases). Trimming pared 3 bases from V and 11 bases from J, leaving 16 bases between. This CDR3 has 13 residues. The germline V gene has CDR1 LNHNV and CDR2 YYDKDF (reference sequence). The CDR3 here is CATSRTDRLGAFF. The CDR3 region has the DNA TGTGCCACCAGCAGGACAGATCGCCTAGGGGCTTTCTTT.